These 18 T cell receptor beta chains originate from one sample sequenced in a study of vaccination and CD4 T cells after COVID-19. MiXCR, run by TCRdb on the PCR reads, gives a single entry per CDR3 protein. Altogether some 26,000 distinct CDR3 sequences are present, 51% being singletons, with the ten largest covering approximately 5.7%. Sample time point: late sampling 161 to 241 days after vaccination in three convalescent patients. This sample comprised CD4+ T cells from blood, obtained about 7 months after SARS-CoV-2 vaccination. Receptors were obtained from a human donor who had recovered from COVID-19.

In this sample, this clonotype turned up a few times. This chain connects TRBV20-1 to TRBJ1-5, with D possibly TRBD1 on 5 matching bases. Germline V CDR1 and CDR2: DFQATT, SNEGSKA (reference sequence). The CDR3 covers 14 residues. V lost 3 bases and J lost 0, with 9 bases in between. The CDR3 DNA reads TGCAGTGCTAGGCGGGGGACTAGCAATCAGCCCCAGCATTTT. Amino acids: CSARRGTSNQPQHF.

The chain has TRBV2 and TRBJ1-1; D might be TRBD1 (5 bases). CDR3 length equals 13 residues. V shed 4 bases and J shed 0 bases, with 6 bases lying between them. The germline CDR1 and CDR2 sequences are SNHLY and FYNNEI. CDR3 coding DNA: TGTGCCAGCAGTGGGGACCTGAACACTGAAGCTTTCTTT. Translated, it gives CASSGDLNTEAFF.

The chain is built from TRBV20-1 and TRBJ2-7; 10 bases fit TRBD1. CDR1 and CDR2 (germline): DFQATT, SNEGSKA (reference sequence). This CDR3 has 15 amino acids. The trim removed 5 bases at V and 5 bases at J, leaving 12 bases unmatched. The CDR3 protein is CSADRKGDRGHEQYF. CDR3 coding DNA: TGCAGTGCTGACCGGAAAGGGGACAGGGGCCACGAGCAGTACTTC.

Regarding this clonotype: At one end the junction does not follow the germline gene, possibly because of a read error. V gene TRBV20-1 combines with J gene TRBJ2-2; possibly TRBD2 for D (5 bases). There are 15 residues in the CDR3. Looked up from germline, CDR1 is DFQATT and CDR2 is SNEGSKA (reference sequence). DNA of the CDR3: TGCAGTACTAGAGCCCCTGAGAAAGGCACCGGGGAGCTGTTTTTT. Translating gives CSTRAPEKGTGELFF.

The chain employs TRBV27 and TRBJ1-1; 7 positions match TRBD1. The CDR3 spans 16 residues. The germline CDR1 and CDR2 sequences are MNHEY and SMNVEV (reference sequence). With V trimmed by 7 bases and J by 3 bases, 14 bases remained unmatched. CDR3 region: CASIPRVGDSYTEAFF. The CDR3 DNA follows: TGTGCCAGCATCCCCAGGGTTGGGGACAGCTACACTGAAGCTTTCTTT.

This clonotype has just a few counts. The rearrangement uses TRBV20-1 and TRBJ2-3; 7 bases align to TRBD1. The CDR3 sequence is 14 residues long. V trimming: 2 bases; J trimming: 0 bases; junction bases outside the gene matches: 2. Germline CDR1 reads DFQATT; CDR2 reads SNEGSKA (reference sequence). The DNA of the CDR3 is TGCAGTGCTAGATGGGACAGAAGCACAGATACGCAGTATTTT. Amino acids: CSARWDRSTDTQYF.

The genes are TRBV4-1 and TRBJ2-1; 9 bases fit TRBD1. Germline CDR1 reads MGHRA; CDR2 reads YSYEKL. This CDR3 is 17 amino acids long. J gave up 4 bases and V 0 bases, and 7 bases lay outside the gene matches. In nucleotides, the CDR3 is TGCGCCAGCAGCCAAGATCCCGGGACAGGGCCATACAATGAGCAGTTCTTC. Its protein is CASSQDPGTGPYNEQFF.

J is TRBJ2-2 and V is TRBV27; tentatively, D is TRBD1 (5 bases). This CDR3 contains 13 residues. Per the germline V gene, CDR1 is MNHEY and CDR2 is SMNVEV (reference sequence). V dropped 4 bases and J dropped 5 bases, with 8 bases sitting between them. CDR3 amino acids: CASSYKGTGELFF. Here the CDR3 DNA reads TGTGCCAGCAGTTACAAGGGGACCGGGGAGCTGTTTTTT.

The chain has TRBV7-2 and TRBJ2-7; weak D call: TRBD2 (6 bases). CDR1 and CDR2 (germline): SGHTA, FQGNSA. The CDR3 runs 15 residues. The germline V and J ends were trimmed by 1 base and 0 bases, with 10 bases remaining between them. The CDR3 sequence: CASSLESGSSYEQYF. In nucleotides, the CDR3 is TGTGCCAGCAGCTTAGAGTCCGGGAGCTCCTACGAGCAGTACTTC. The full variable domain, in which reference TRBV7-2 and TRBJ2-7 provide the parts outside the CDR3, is GAGVSQSPSNKVTEKGKDVELRCDPISGHTALYWYRQSLGQGLEFLIYFQGNSAPDKSGLPSDRFSAERTGGSVSTLTIQRTQQEDSAVYLCASSLESGSSYEQYFGPGTRLTVT.

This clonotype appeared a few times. In nucleotides, the CDR3 is TGTGCCAGTAGTACGACAGGTGGGGACTATGGCTACACCTTC. This encodes CASSTTGGDYGYTF. The gene calls are TRBV19 and TRBJ1-2, with D maybe TRBD1 (6 bases). The CDR3 runs 14 residues. Looked up from germline, CDR1 is LNHDA and CDR2 is SQIVND (reference sequence). V lost 4 bases and J lost 3, with 12 bases in between.

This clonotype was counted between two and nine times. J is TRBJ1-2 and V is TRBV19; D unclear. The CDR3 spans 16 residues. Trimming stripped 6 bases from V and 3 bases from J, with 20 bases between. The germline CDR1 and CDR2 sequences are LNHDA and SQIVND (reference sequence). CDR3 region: CASRPPGWSTDYGYTF. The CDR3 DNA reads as TGTGCCAGTAGACCCCCCGGGTGGAGCACTGACTATGGCTACACCTTC.

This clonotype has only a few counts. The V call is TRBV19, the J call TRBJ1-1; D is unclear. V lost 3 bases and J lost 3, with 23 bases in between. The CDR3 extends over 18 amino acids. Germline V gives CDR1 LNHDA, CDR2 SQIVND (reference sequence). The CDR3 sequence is CASSMELSGSNGDTEAFF. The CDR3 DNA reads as TGTGCCAGTAGTATGGAGCTATCAGGATCAAACGGGGACACTGAAGCTTTCTTT.

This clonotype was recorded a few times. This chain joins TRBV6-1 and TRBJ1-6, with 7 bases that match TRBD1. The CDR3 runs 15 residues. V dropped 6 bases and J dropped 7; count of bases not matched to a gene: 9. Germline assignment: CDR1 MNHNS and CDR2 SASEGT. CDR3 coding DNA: TGTGCCAGCAGCTTCAGACAGGGTGGAAATTCACCCCTCCACTTT. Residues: CASSFRQGGNSPLHF.

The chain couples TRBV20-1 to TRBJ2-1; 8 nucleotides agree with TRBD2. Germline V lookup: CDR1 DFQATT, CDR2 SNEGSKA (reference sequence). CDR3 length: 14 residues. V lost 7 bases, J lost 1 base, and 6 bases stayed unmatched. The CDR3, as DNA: TGCAGTGGTTCGGGACTAGTATCCTACAATGAGCAGTTCTTC. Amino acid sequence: CSGSGLVSYNEQFF.

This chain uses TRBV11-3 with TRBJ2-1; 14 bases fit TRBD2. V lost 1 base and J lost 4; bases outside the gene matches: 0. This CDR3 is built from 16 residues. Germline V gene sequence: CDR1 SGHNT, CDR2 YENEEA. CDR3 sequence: CASSLGTSGRYNEQFF. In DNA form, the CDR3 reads TGTGCCAGCAGCTTAGGGACTAGCGGGAGGTACAATGAGCAGTTCTTC.

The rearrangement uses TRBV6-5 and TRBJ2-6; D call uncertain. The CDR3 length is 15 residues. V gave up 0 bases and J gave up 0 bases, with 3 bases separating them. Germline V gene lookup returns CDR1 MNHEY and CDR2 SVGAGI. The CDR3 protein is CASSYSHSGANVLTF. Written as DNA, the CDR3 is TGTGCCAGCAGTTACTCCCACTCTGGGGCCAACGTCCTGACTTTC.

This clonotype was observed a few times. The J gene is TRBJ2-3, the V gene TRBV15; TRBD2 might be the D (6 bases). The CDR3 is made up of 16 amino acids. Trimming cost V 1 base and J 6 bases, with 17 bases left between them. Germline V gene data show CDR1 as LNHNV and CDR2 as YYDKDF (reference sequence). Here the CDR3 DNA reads TGTGCCACCAGCAGAGCGCGACTAGGTGGATACGATACGCAGTATTTT. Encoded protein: CATSRARLGGYDTQYF.

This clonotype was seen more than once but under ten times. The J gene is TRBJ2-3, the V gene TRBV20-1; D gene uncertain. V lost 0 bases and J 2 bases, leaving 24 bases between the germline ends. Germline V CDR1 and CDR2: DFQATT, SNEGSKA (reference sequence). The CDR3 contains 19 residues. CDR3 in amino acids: CSARDGVHRPPSPTDTQYF. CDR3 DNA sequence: TGCAGTGCTAGAGATGGAGTCCATAGACCGCCCAGCCCCACAGATACGCAGTATTTT.